This TCR beta chain originates from a study of cytomegalovirus exposure and HLA in healthy donors. General observations from the study: Reports indicate that TCR beta sequences accurately predicted the HLA-A and HLA-B alleles of most subjects. It was reportedly the case that the classifier diagnosed cytomegalovirus status with high specificity and sensitivity. Follow-up analysis found HLA locus-dependent TCR association rates, highest for DRB1 and lowest for HLA-C.

With respect to this clone: The target antigen is unknown.

Both 60 Vbeta primers and 13 Jbeta primers went into the PCR. TCRdb keeps only in-frame clones here, not all; method: immunoSEQ multiplex PCR. This table has about 210,000 clones, 70% to 80% appearing once. There are 13 residues in the CDR3. Trimming pared 2 bases from V and 3 bases from J, leaving 6 bases between. Germline loops: CDR1 MNHEY, CDR2 SVGAGI. The sequence was collected from a male donor in good health and CMV-seropositive. Source material: PBMCs. The rearrangement links TRBV6-5 to TRBJ2-3; D is perhaps TRBD1 (5 bases). The CDR3 is CASSYQGTDTQYF. For the CDR3, the DNA is TGTGCCAGCAGTTACCAGGGAACAGATACGCAGTATTTT.